The 16 T cell receptor beta chains in this list originate from one sample, sequenced in a study of beta chain features in type 1 diabetes. Since all of the isolated RNA was reverse transcribed, expressed TCRB transcripts were what got sequenced. The repertoire was sequenced with immunoSEQ multiplex PCR; TCRdb's copy has only in-frame clones and lacks some. The sample has under 200,000 clones; about 8.1% are singletons. Sequencing used central memory CD4+ T cells from blood. Every receptor here comes from a man between 18 and 35 years old in good health.

This clone showed up many times. The chain joins TRBV2 to TRBJ2-2; 10 nucleotides line up with TRBD1. Germline values: CDR1 SNHLY, CDR2 FYNNEI. The ends lost 5 bases at V and 7 bases at J; junction bases unmatched: 7. The CDR3 extends over 15 amino acids. The CDR3 DNA reads as TGTGCCAGCAGTCCTACCGGGACAGGGGTCGGGGAGCTGTTTTTT. Encoded protein: CASSPTGTGVGELFF.

This clone was counted between two and nine times. The genes are TRBV9 and TRBJ1-1, with 10 bases matching TRBD1. Germline CDR1 SGDLS, CDR2 YYNGEE. The V and J ends lost 3 bases and 7 bases, in that order; junction bases with no gene match: 12. The CDR3 extends over 16 amino acids. The CDR3 loop is CASSADTGTGVGEAFF. Written as DNA, the CDR3 is TGTGCCAGCAGCGCCGATACCGGGACAGGGGTGGGTGAAGCTTTCTTT.

This clone occurred many times. The chain has TRBV13 and TRBJ2-3; no clear D. CDR3 length equals 16 residues. The germline CDR1 and CDR2 sequences are PRHDT and FYEKMQ (reference sequence). V was cut by 4 bases and J by 2 bases, with 16 bases left in between. Here the CDR3 reads CASSSPRGEDTDTQYF. The CDR3 bases are TGTGCCAGCAGCTCCCCTCGCGGAGAGGACACAGATACGCAGTATTTT.

The CDR3 region is CASTGRDSVIQYF. The CDR3 DNA follows: TGTGCCAGCACAGGACGGGACAGCGTCATTCAGTACTTC. The chain is built from TRBV9 and TRBJ2-4; 7 bases are a match to TRBD1. This CDR3 is built from 13 residues. Trimming at V came to 6 bases and at J to 9 bases, leaving 9 bases not matched to a gene. CDR1 is SGDLS, CDR2 YYNGEE, per germline.

This clone was found a few times. The chain carries TRBV11-1 and TRBJ2-3; 11 nucleotides align to TRBD2. Trimming removed 0 bases from V and 5 bases from J; junction bases left unmatched: 4. This CDR3 is built from 16 residues. Germline V gene sequence: CDR1 SGHAT, CDR2 FQDESV (reference sequence). The CDR3 bases are TGTGCCAGCAGCTTAGCACTAGCGGGAGTAGGAGATACGCAGTATTTT. This sequence encodes CASSLALAGVGDTQYF.

This clone has ten or more counts. The chain couples TRBV18 to TRBJ2-1; 9 nucleotides line up with TRBD1. Germline CDR1 and CDR2: KGHSH and LQKENI. The CDR3 is 16 residues long. The trim removed 0 bases at V and 7 bases at J, leaving 7 bases unmatched. The CDR3 DNA sequence: TGTGCCAGCTCACCACCGGGACAGGGAAAGGAAAATGAGCAGTTCTTC. This codes for CASSPPGQGKENEQFF.

The CDR3: CATSMDSYYSNQPQHF. The CDR3 nucleotides are TGTGCCACCAGCATGGACAGCTATTATAGCAATCAGCCCCAGCATTTT. The V gene is TRBV15, the J gene TRBJ1-5, with D possibly matching TRBD1 (6 bases). The V end was cut by 4 bases, the J end by 0 bases, with 13 bases between. This CDR3 has 16 residues. Germline-derived CDR1 and CDR2 are LNHNV and YYDKDF (reference sequence).

This clone was recorded a few times. The chain carries TRBV7-8 and TRBJ1-1; D ambiguous. CDR3 length equals 12 residues. Per germline, CDR1 SGHVS and CDR2 FQNEAQ. V dropped 1 base and J dropped 11 bases, with 11 bases sitting between them. This CDR3 is CASSLGANRAFF. The CDR3 nucleotides read TGTGCCAGCAGCTTAGGGGCTAATCGGGCTTTCTTT.

The chain links TRBV4-3 to TRBJ2-1; 9 nucleotides match TRBD2. Germline V CDR1 and CDR2: LGHNA, YSLEER. The trim removed 7 bases at V and 6 bases at J, leaving 10 bases unmatched. This CDR3 spans 15 amino acids. CDR3 DNA: TGCGCCAGCACCCGGGCGGGAGGGTTAATCAATGAGCAGTTCTTC. It translates to CASTRAGGLINEQFF.

This chain joins TRBV5-1 and TRBJ2-5; perhaps TRBD1 as D (6 bases). Gene TRBJ2-7 matches the end of the DNA better, so the J call may be wrong. CDR3 length: 14 amino acids. Germline V gene data show CDR1 as SGHRS and CDR2 as YFSETQ. DNA of the CDR3: TGCGCCAGCAGCTTGGTACAGGGCTCCTACGAGCAGTACTTC. It codes for CASSLVQGSYEQYF.

V is TRBV30 and J is TRBJ2-3; D may be TRBD1 (5 bases). Trimming took 3 bases from V and 2 from J, leaving 15 bases between them. The V gene's germline CDR1 is GTSNPN and CDR2 SVGIG (reference sequence). This CDR3 is built from 15 residues. CDR3 in amino acids: CAWRNARAFTDTQYF. Here the CDR3 DNA reads TGTGCCTGGAGGAATGCCAGGGCTTTCACAGATACGCAGTATTTT.

This clone was counted at least ten times. This chain joins TRBV29-1 and TRBJ2-7; 10 bases map to TRBD1. Germline trimming cut 7 bases from V and 5 bases from J; bases unmatched to any gene: 8. Germline values: CDR1 SQVTM, CDR2 ANQGSEA. This CDR3 contains 13 residues. The chain's CDR3 is CSARTGGKDEQYF. The CDR3 DNA reads TGCAGCGCCCGGACAGGGGGGAAGGACGAGCAGTACTTC.

This clone was found a few times. J is TRBJ2-3 and V is TRBV5-1; possibly TRBD2 for D (6 bases). CDR1 and CDR2 (germline): SGHRS, YFSETQ. Between the trimmed V and J ends, which lost 0 bases and 6 bases, there was a span of 8 bases. The CDR3 contains 13 residues. The CDR3 here is CASSLAGVDTQYF. Written as DNA, the CDR3 is TGCGCCAGCAGCTTGGCGGGAGTGGATACGCAGTATTTT. The whole variable domain, remainder taken from reference TRBV5-1 and TRBJ2-3, is KAGVTQTPRYLIKTRGQQVTLSCSPISGHRSVSWYQQTPGQGLQFLFEYFSETQRNKGNFPGRFSGRQFSNSRSEMNVSTLELGDSALYLCASSLAGVDTQYFGPGTRLTVL.

The sample holds a few counts of this clone. The rearrangement joins TRBV19 to TRBJ1-1; tentative D call: TRBD1 (6 bases). This CDR3 comprises 16 residues. Trimming removed 5 bases from V and 5 bases from J, with 21 bases in between. Germline V gene data show CDR1 as LNHDA and CDR2 as SQIVND (reference sequence). The CDR3 nucleotides are TGTGCCAGTAGTCTTGGACAGAATCGAAGGTGGACTGAAGCTTTCTTT. This translates into CASSLGQNRRWTEAFF.

This clone has just a few counts. The chain uses TRBV7-8 and TRBJ1-2; D is possibly TRBD1 (5 bases). Trimming removed 5 bases from V and 6 bases from J, with 13 bases in between. The CDR3 totals 13 residues. The germline CDR1 and CDR2 sequences are SGHVS and FQNEAQ. The DNA for the CDR3 is TGTGCCAGCAGCCATGACAGTCCTCATGGCTACACCTTC. It is translated as CASSHDSPHGYTF. Supplemented by reference TRBV7-8 and TRBJ1-2, the full variable domain reads GAGVSQSPRYKVAKRGQDVALRCDPISGHVSLFWYQQALGQGPEFLTYFQNEAQLDKSGLPSDRFFAERPEGSVSTLKIQRTQQEDSAVYLCASSHDSPHGYTFGSGTRLTVV.

This clone was counted only a few times. V gene TRBV7-3 combines with J gene TRBJ2-3; the match to TRBD2 covers 9 bases. Germline V gene lookup returns CDR1 SGHTA and CDR2 FQGTGA. The CDR3 has 15 residues. V trimming: 5 bases; J trimming: 2 bases; junction bases outside the gene matches: 5. The CDR3 DNA reads TGTGCCAGCAGCCGCGGGACTAGCTTCACAGATACGCAGTATTTT. Its protein is CASSRGTSFTDTQYF. The complete variable domain, with remaining parts taken from reference TRBV7-3 and TRBJ2-3, reads GAGVSQTPSNKVTEKGKYVELRCDPISGHTALYWYRQSLGQGPEFLIYFQGTGAADDSGLPNDRFFAVRPEGSVSTLKIQRTERGDSAVYLCASSRGTSFTDTQYFGPGTRLTVL.